The 20 T cell receptor beta chains below come from one sample, sequenced in a study of radiotherapy plus CTLA-4 blockade in lung cancer. TCRdb's copy holds only in-frame clones and misses some; the assay was immunoSEQ multiplex PCR. The data show tens of thousands of clones, around 86% seen once. The sample in question was peripheral blood, obtained from a patient treated with radiotherapy plus ipilimumab. The receptor source for this set is a human donor with non-small cell lung cancer that progressed on radiotherapy plus ipilimumab.

The rearrangement uses TRBV19 and TRBJ2-3; possible D gene TRBD2, 5 bases. This CDR3 comprises 12 residues. Germline lookup yields CDR1 LNHDA and CDR2 SQIVND (reference sequence). V was trimmed by 10 bases and J by 5 bases, leaving 13 bases between them. CDR3 protein: CATMTRGDTQYF. Here the CDR3 DNA reads TGTGCCACCATGACACGGGGAGATACGCAGTATTTT.

The chain uses TRBV10-2 and TRBJ2-7; 7 bases agree with TRBD1. The germline V gene encodes CDR1 WSHSY and CDR2 SAAADI. The CDR3 consists of 13 residues. V shed 6 bases, J shed 3 bases, and the junction held 5 bases outside the gene matches. In nucleotides, the CDR3 is TGCGCCAGCAGGGAGACAGGGTACTACGAGCAGTACTTC. Its protein product is CASRETGYYEQYF.

V is TRBV7-9 and J is TRBJ2-7, with TRBD2 matching 9 bases. Germline values: CDR1 SEHNR, CDR2 FQNEAQ (reference sequence). The CDR3 length is 16 residues. Trimming at V came to 1 base and at J to 2 bases, leaving 6 bases not matched to a gene. CDR3 region: CASSLGGGRETYEQYV. Here the CDR3 DNA reads TGTGCCAGCAGCTTAGGTGGCGGGAGGGAGACCTACGAGCAGTACGTC.

This chain uses TRBV2 with TRBJ1-5; D is unresolved. The germline V and J ends were trimmed by 4 bases and 4 bases, with 17 bases remaining between them. CDR1 and CDR2 from the germline V gene are SNHLY and FYNNEI. CDR3 length equals 16 residues. The CDR3 sequence is CASSGTTDIRNQPQHF. Written as DNA, the CDR3 is TGTGCCAGCAGTGGGACCACGGATATCCGAAATCAGCCCCAGCATTTT.

This clone was seen once. The J gene is TRBJ1-1, the V gene TRBV10-3, with 7 positions matching TRBD1. Germline V CDR1 and CDR2: ENHRY, SYGVKD. The CDR3 is 15 amino acids. V lost 3 bases and J lost 4; bases outside the gene matches: 8. CDR3 sequence: CAISEGLGGTTEAFF. CDR3 nucleotides: TGTGCCATCAGTGAAGGTCTAGGGGGCACCACTGAAGCTTTCTTT.

The J gene is TRBJ1-2, the V gene TRBV9, with 9 bases identical to TRBD1. CDR3 length: 15 residues. Per the germline V gene, CDR1 is SGDLS and CDR2 is YYNGEE. V was pared by 3 bases and J by 8 bases, with 11 bases of the junction left unmatched. The CDR3 DNA reads TGTGCCAGCAGCGACGGAGGACAGGGGATGGGCGGCTACACCTTC. It is translated as CASSDGGQGMGGYTF. The variable domain in full, completed from reference TRBV9 and TRBJ1-2, reads DSGVTQTPKHLITATGQRVTLRCSPRSGDLSVYWYQQSLDQGLQFLIQYYNGEERAKGNILERFSAQQFPDLHSELNLSSLELGDSALYFCASSDGGQGMGGYTFGSGTRLTVV.

V and J are TRBV6-5 and TRBJ1-2, with D possibly being TRBD1 (5 bases). Trimming cost V 3 bases and J 8 bases, with 19 bases left between them. Germline loops: CDR1 MNHEY, CDR2 SVGAGI. The CDR3 contains 15 residues. CDR3 amino acids: CASSYNGQAQGGYTF. The CDR3 DNA is TGTGCCAGCAGTTATAATGGTCAGGCCCAGGGAGGCTACACCTTC.

This sequence joins TRBV18 and TRBJ2-3, with D possibly TRBD2 on 5 matching bases. This CDR3 region has 16 residues. V was cut by 1 base and J by 2 bases, with 13 bases left in between. Germline-derived CDR1 and CDR2 are KGHSH and LQKENI. The CDR3 DNA reads TGTGCCAGCTCACCACGACAAAAGCGGATCACAGATACGCAGTATTTT. This sequence encodes CASSPRQKRITDTQYF. Using reference TRBV18 and TRBJ2-3 for the parts outside the CDR3, the full variable domain is NAGVMQNPRHLVRRRGQEARLRCSPMKGHSHVYWYRQLPEEGLKFMVYLQKENIIDESGMPKERFSAEFPKEGPSILRIQQVVRGDSAAYFCASSPRQKRITDTQYFGPGTRLTVL.

The chain combines TRBV12-5 with TRBJ2-3; 9 bases match TRBD2. The CDR3 sequence is 14 residues long. J lost 6 bases, V lost 4 bases, and 5 bases had no gene match. Germline-derived CDR1 and CDR2 are LGHNT and FRNRAP. The CDR3 here is CASGSIAGEDTQYF. The CDR3 coding sequence is TGTGCTAGTGGTTCGATAGCGGGAGAGGATACGCAGTATTTT.

The J gene is TRBJ2-5, the V gene TRBV7-9; 12 bases are shared with TRBD2. The end of the DNA is better explained by TRBJ2-7, so the J call may be wrong. The CDR3 runs to 16 residues. Germline CDR1 SEHNR, CDR2 FQNEAQ (reference sequence). The CDR3 loop reads CASSSTRTSGTHEQYF. The CDR3 nucleotides are TGTGCCAGCAGCTCGACCCGGACTAGCGGGACACACGAGCAGTACTTC.

This clone was seen once. This chain uses TRBV19 with TRBJ1-4, with D perhaps matching TRBD1 (5 bases). The germline V and J ends were trimmed by 5 bases and 0 bases, with 16 bases remaining between them. CDR3 length equals 17 residues. Germline CDR1 and CDR2: LNHDA and SQIVND (reference sequence). The CDR3 is CASSPIVGGATNEKLFF. CDR3 bases: TGTGCCAGTAGTCCAATCGTGGGGGGTGCAACTAATGAAAAACTGTTTTTT.

This clone was picked up one time. The V and J genes are TRBV7-6 and TRBJ2-5; the D gene is possibly TRBD1 (7 bases). Deletions cut 5 bases from V and 4 bases from J, with 17 bases between. CDR3 length: 15 amino acids. CDR1 is SGHVS and CDR2 is FNYEAQ in the germline V gene. In nucleotides, the CDR3 is TGTGCCAGCAGCCTACAACAGGGGAGGTCAGAGACCCAGTACTTC. This codes for CASSLQQGRSETQYF.

This rearrangement joins TRBV27 to TRBJ2-3; 7 nucleotides align to TRBD1. V lost 8 bases, J lost 5 bases, and 10 bases stayed unmatched. The germline V gene encodes CDR1 MNHEY and CDR2 SMNVEV (reference sequence). The CDR3 covers 14 residues. The DNA of the CDR3 is TGTGCCAGCCGGAACAGGGGTTTGGTAGATACGCAGTATTTT. Its protein product is CASRNRGLVDTQYF.

The chain couples TRBV2 to TRBJ2-3, with TRBD2 matching over 9 bases. CDR1 SNHLY and CDR2 FYNNEI come from the germline V gene. V was clipped by 9 bases and J by 0 bases; unmatched bases: 10. This CDR3 spans 16 amino acids. CDR3 protein: CASKWLAGPSTDTQYF. In DNA, the CDR3 is TGTGCCAGTAAGTGGCTAGCGGGGCCTAGCACAGATACGCAGTATTTT.

The chain joins TRBV28 to TRBJ2-5; D not certain. The germline gives CDR1 MDHEN, CDR2 SYDVKM. The CDR3 runs to 10 residues. V lost 5 bases to trimming and J lost 4 bases, with 2 bases between them. CDR3 DNA: TGTGCCAGCAGTACAGAGACCCAGTACTTC. Translating gives CASSTETQYF.

The chain combines TRBV2 with TRBJ1-2; D not certain. Germline CDR1 is SNHLY and CDR2 is FYNNEI. V was clipped by 8 bases and J by 1 base, with 14 bases between them. CDR3 size: 14 residues. CDR3 protein: CASWFLRDNYGYTF. DNA of the CDR3: TGTGCCAGCTGGTTCTTAAGGGATAACTATGGCTACACCTTC.

Only one count was recorded for this clone. J is TRBJ2-7 and V is TRBV10-1; TRBD2 aligns across 8 bases. The V segment lost 7 bases and the J segment 1 base; nucleotides outside the gene matches: 3. The CDR3 has 13 amino acids. Germline CDR1 and CDR2: WNHNN and SYGVQD (reference sequence). CDR3 sequence (DNA): TGCGCCAGCAAAGCGGGAGCTTCCTACGAGCAGTACGTC. This encodes CASKAGASYEQYV.

The V gene is TRBV11-3, the J gene TRBJ2-1; D perhaps matches TRBD1 (5 bases). Germline V gene lookup returns CDR1 SGHNT and CDR2 YENEEA. Trimming removed 5 bases from V and 13 bases from J, with 15 bases in between. The CDR3 has 12 amino acids. CDR3 bases: TGTGCCAGCAGCGCTGATAAGGGGCCCCAGTTCTTC. Protein: CASSADKGPQFF.

V and J are TRBV10-3 and TRBJ2-3, with 10 bases lining up with TRBD2. The CDR3 is 16 amino acids. The ends lost 6 bases at V and 5 bases at J; junction bases unmatched: 11. Germline loops: CDR1 ENHRY, CDR2 SYGVKD. CDR3 nucleotides: TGTGCCATCAGATTTGACACTAGCGGGAATAGAGATACGCAGTATTTT. This sequence encodes CAIRFDTSGNRDTQYF.

This clone was seen once. V usage is TRBV6-1 and J usage is TRBJ2-5, with 9 positions matching TRBD1. The CDR3 length is 13 residues. In germline, CDR1 is MNHNS, CDR2 SASEGT. The V gene end was trimmed by 8 bases and the J gene end by 1 base; junction bases not matched to a gene: 2. The CDR3 is CASDRGVQETQYF. In nucleotides, the CDR3 is TGTGCCAGCGACAGGGGGGTCCAAGAGACCCAGTACTTC.